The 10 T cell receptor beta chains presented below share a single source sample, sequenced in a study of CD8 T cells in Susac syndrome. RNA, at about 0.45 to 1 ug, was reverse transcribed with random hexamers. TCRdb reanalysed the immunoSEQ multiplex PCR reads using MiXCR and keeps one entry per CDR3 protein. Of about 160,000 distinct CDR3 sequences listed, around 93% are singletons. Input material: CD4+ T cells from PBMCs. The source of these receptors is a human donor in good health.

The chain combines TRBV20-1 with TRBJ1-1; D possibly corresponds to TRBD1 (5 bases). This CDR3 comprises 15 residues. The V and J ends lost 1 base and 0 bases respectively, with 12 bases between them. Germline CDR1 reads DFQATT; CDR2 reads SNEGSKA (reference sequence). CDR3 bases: TGCAGTGCTAGAGTCGGGGCGGTCGTGAACACTGAAGCTTTCTTT. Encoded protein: CSARVGAVVNTEAFF.

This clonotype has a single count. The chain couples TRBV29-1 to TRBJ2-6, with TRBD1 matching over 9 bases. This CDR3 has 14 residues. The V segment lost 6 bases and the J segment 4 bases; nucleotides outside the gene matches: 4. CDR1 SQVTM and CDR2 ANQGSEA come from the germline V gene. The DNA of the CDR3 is TGCAGCGTGGGGACAGGGCAAGGGGCCAACGTCCTGACTTTC. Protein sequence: CSVGTGQGANVLTF.

The CDR3 spells CASSVDSGTYNEQFF. In nucleotides, the CDR3 is TGTGCCAGCAGCGTCGACAGCGGGACCTACAATGAGCAGTTCTTC. J is TRBJ2-1 and V is TRBV9; 7 nucleotides line up with TRBD2. The CDR3 length is 15 residues. Germline V lookup: CDR1 SGDLS, CDR2 YYNGEE. After removal of 2 bases from V and 2 bases from J, the junction contained 4 bases not matched to a gene.

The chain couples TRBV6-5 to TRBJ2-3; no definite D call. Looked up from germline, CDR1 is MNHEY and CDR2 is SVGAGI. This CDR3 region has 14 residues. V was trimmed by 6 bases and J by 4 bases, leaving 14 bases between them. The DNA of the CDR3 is TGTGCCAGCAGCGGTAGGCGGACCCCAGATACGCAGTATTTT. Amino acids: CASSGRRTPDTQYF.

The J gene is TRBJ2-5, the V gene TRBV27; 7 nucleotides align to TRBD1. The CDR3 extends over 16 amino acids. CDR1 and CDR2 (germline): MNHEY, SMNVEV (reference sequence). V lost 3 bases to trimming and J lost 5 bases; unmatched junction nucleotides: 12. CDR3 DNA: TGTGCCAGCAGTTTCACGTCAGGGGACAGACGGGAGACCCAGTACTTC. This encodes CASSFTSGDRRETQYF.

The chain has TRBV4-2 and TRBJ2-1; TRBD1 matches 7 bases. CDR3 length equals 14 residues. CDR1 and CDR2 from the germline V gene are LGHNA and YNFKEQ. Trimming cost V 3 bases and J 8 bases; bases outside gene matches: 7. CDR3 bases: TGTGCCAGCAGCCACCTGAAGGGGGCTTATGAGCAGTTCTTC. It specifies CASSHLKGAYEQFF.

The CDR3 here is CASSLDGRRNTEAFF. CDR3 nucleotides: TGCGCCAGCAGCTTGGACGGACGGAGGAACACTGAAGCTTTCTTT. This rearrangement joins TRBV5-1 to TRBJ1-1; D remains ambiguous. Trimming stripped 0 bases from V and 1 base from J, with 10 bases between. The germline V gene has CDR1 SGHRS and CDR2 YFSETQ. The CDR3 runs to 15 residues.

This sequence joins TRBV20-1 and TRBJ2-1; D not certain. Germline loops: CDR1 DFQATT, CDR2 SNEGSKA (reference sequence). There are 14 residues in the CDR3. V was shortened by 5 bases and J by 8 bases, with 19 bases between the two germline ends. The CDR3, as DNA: TGCAGTGCTTTCGGGCCTATGGATGGCGATGAGCAGTTCTTC. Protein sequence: CSAFGPMDGDEQFF.

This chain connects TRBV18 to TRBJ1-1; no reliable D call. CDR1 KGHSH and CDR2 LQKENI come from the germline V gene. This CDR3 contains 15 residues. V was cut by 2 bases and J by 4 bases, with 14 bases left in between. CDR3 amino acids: CASSPTPGSPTEAFF. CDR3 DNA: TGTGCCAGCTCACCAACCCCGGGCAGTCCCACTGAAGCTTTCTTT.

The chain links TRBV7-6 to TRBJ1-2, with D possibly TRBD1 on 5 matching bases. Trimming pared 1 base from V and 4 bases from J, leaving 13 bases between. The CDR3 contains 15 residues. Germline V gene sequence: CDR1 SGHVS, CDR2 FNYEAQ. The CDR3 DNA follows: TGTGCCAGCAGCTTAGTGGGGGGTACCGCCTATGGCTACACCTTC. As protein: CASSLVGGTAYGYTF.